Below are 13 T cell receptor beta chains sequenced from a single sample in a study of T cell responses to AZD1222 COVID-19 vaccine. Using immunoSEQ multiplex PCR, the repertoire was profiled, and TCRdb retains in-frame clones only, with some absent. The table has about 190,000 clones, approximately 90% seen once. Specimen: peripheral blood, collected on day 0 of AZD1222 vaccination. The receptors here all came from an adult in good health.

As regards this clone: Other DNA variants within this sample encode the same CDR3. The chain uses TRBV3-1 (or the pseudogene TRBV3-2) and TRBJ1-4, with a possible D match to TRBD1 (5 bases). The CDR3 is 12 amino acids. Germline CDR1 is LGHDT and CDR2 is YNNKEL (reference sequence). Trimming left V 6 bases short and J 14 bases short, with 16 bases between. CDR3 amino acids: CASSQQDRGLFF. For the CDR3, the DNA is TGTGCCAGCAGTCAACAAGACAGAGGGCTGTTTTTT.

This clone has just one count. The gene calls are TRBV5-6 and TRBJ1-2; D remains unclear. Per germline, CDR1 SGHDT and CDR2 YYEEEE. This CDR3 region has 16 residues. Trimming removed 4 bases from V and 6 bases from J, with 22 bases in between. The CDR3 region is CASSLELRRVLDGYTF. DNA for the CDR3: TGTGCCAGCAGCCTGGAACTCCGAAGGGTGTTGGATGGCTACACCTTC.

CDR3 DNA: TGTGCCAGCGAGGGACAGGGTAATTCACCCCTCCACTTT. It yields the protein CASEGQGNSPLHF. V is TRBV7-9 and J is TRBJ1-6; 9 bases map to TRBD1. V lost 8 bases and J lost 6; bases outside the gene matches: 2. This CDR3 contains 13 residues. The germline gives CDR1 SEHNR, CDR2 FQNEAQ (reference sequence). Using reference TRBV7-9 and TRBJ1-6 for the parts outside the CDR3, the full variable domain is DTGVSQNPRHKITKRGQNVTFRCDPISEHNRLYWYRQTLGQGPEFLTYFQNEAQLEKSRLLSDRFSAERPKGSFSTLEIQRTEQGDSAMYLCASEGQGNSPLHFGNGTRLTVT.

The rearrangement links TRBV27 to TRBJ2-6; a weak D match, TRBD1 (6 bases). CDR1 and CDR2 (germline): MNHEY, SMNVEV (reference sequence). The CDR3 sequence is 17 residues long. The V end lost 4 bases, the J end lost 0 bases, and 13 bases lay between the germline ends. CDR3 amino acids: CASSSPAGASGANVLTF. The DNA for the CDR3 is TGTGCCAGCAGTTCCCCGGCAGGGGCCTCTGGGGCCAACGTCCTGACTTTC.

The chain joins TRBV6-5 to TRBJ1-1; no reliable D call. V was cut by 0 bases and J by 4 bases, with 9 bases left in between. Germline V gene sequence: CDR1 MNHEY, CDR2 SVGAGI. The CDR3 totals 14 residues. CDR3 region: CASSYSEGITEAFF. CDR3 DNA: TGTGCCAGCAGTTACTCGGAGGGTATCACTGAAGCTTTCTTT.

This sequence joins TRBV7-2 and TRBJ1-5; 8 bases are shared with TRBD1. CDR3 length equals 13 residues. V lost 4 bases to trimming and J lost 5 bases; unmatched junction nucleotides: 1. Germline CDR1 is SGHTA and CDR2 is FQGNSA. The CDR3 sequence is CASSSDRDQPQHF. The CDR3 DNA is TGTGCCAGCAGCTCGGACAGGGATCAGCCCCAGCATTTT.

The chain is built from TRBV3-1 (or the pseudogene TRBV3-2) and TRBJ2-3; D might be TRBD2 (6 bases). Germline CDR1 and CDR2: LGHDT and YNNKEL (reference sequence). The CDR3 is 15 amino acids. V was cut by 1 base and J by 1 base, with 9 bases left in between. CDR3 bases: TGTGCCAGCAGCCAAGTTAGCGGACGCACAGATACGCAGTATTTT. Its protein is CASSQVSGRTDTQYF.

This chain links TRBV29-1 with TRBJ2-7, with D uncertain. The V gene's germline CDR1 is SQVTM and CDR2 ANQGSEA. CDR3 length: 15 amino acids. V lost 7 bases to trimming and J lost 6 bases, with 25 bases between them. CDR3 DNA: TGCAGCGCTATCGGGCTGGGCTCCTCTGTCGCCGAGCAGTACTTC. This translates into CSAIGLGSSVAEQYF.

The rearrangement joins TRBV27 to TRBJ2-1; tentative D call: TRBD2 (6 bases). In germline, CDR1 is MNHEY, CDR2 SMNVEV (reference sequence). Trimming took 5 bases from V and 3 from J, leaving 23 bases between them. The CDR3 length is 18 residues. For the CDR3, the DNA is TGTGCCAGCAGTCTACATCCAGGGACTTCCACACTCTACAATGAGCAGTTCTTC. Translation gives CASSLHPGTSTLYNEQFF.

The count of this clone is one. The chain couples TRBV7-3 to TRBJ2-2; D possibly uses TRBD1 or TRBD2 (5 bases each). The V gene lost 6 bases and the J gene lost 4 bases, with 15 bases spanning the gap. The CDR3 loop spans 15 amino acids. Germline V gene sequence: CDR1 SGHTA, CDR2 FQGTGA. The CDR3 DNA follows: TGTGCCAGCAGAACCCCGGGACCCAGCACCGGGGAGCTGTTTTTT. Protein product: CASRTPGPSTGELFF.

The DNA of the CDR3 is TGCGCCAGCAGCCAAAACAGGGGATCTGAAGCTTTCTTT. Amino acids: CASSQNRGSEAFF. The chain employs TRBV5-1 and TRBJ1-1, with 7 bases fitting TRBD1. The CDR3 spans 13 residues. V lost 4 bases, J lost 6 bases, and 6 bases stayed unmatched. CDR1 is SGHRS, CDR2 YFSETQ, per germline. Supplemented by reference TRBV5-1 and TRBJ1-1, the full variable domain reads KAGVTQTPRYLIKTRGQQVTLSCSPISGHRSVSWYQQTPGQGLQFLFEYFSETQRNKGNFPGRFSGRQFSNSRSEMNVSTLELGDSALYLCASSQNRGSEAFFGQGTRLTVV.

This chain links TRBV6-5 with TRBJ2-4; D ambiguous. Germline CDR1 MNHEY, CDR2 SVGAGI. V dropped 6 bases and J dropped 6 bases, with 12 bases sitting between them. The CDR3 runs to 13 residues. CDR3 loop: CASRNSASNIQYF. CDR3 coding DNA: TGTGCCAGCAGAAACAGCGCATCAAACATTCAGTACTTC.

This clone was observed a few times. This rearrangement joins TRBV7-9 to TRBJ2-7; a possible D gene is TRBD1 (6 bases). CDR1 and CDR2 from the germline V gene are SEHNR and FQNEAQ (reference sequence). V lost 5 bases, J lost 5 bases, and 16 bases lay in between. CDR3 length: 14 amino acids. The CDR3 DNA sequence: TGTGCCAGCAGCCCCACAGGGAGACCCGACGAGCAGTACTTC. Residues: CASSPTGRPDEQYF.